This T cell receptor beta chain stems from a study of cytomegalovirus exposure and HLA in healthy donors. Study-wide points: As immune exposure information, only CMV serostatus was available.

Looked up from germline, CDR1 is SGHRS and CDR2 is YFSETQ. CDR3 length equals 15 residues. The V and J ends lost 3 bases and 5 bases, in that order; junction bases with no gene match: 6. The PCR contained 60 Vbeta and 13 Jbeta primers. Profiling relied on immunoSEQ multiplex PCR, and the TCRdb table lists in-frame clones only, not all of them. The sample yields around 160,000 clones, 75% to 90% seen once. With respect to this clone: Antigen: not known.

Source material: PBMCs. The chain combines TRBV5-1 with TRBJ2-1; TRBD1 matches 9 bases. The receptor comes from a man aged 18 to 29 in good health and CMV-seropositive. This CDR3 is CASSYGTGMDNEQFF. The CDR3 nucleotides read TGCGCCAGCAGCTACGGGACAGGGATGGACAATGAGCAGTTCTTC.